One TCR beta chain is described in this entry. The junction departs from the called germline gene at one end, perhaps through a read error. This sample is drawn from a study of blood T cell repertoires in COVID-19. For the study at large: T cells, B-cell-depleted T cells, or PBMCs provided the cDNA or gDNA that served as material.

The authors' processing: It was from reference gene primer amplification that nucleated cell counts were estimated. The repertoire was sequenced with immunoSEQ multiplex PCR; TCRdb's copy has only in-frame clones and lacks some. V, J and clone size are those of that table, while D and trimming were read from the DNA. The sample holds 25,000 to 35,000 clones; 85% are singletons and the top ten take under 7.5%. Germline V gene lookup returns CDR1 MNHEY and CDR2 SVGAGI. The CDR3 is 14 residues long. The chain combines TRBV6-5 with TRBJ1-5, with D unclear. The sequence derives from a man aged 55 to 70 with active COVID-19. Sequences were obtained from peripheral blood. The CDR3 region has the DNA TGTGCCAGCAGTCCCACGGAGGGCAATCGGCCCCAGCATTTT. Protein sequence: CASSPTEGNRPQHF.